This TCR beta chain was found in a study of T-cell memory formation after mild COVID-19 (dated by TCRdb to the early 2020s). Broadly, across the study: TCR sequence clusters from the two donors were largely donor specific. T-cell clones expanding and contracting after mild COVID-19 in two donors were tracked by longitudinal TCRalpha and TCRbeta repertoire sequencing. Two young, previously healthy adult volunteers made up the cohort, one male and one female.

In the germline V gene, CDR1 corresponds to SGHAT and CDR2 to FQNNGV. V is cut by 1 base and J by 9 bases, and the space between the germline ends is 8 bases. The CDR3 runs 12 amino acids, cysteine and phenylalanine included. The sequence is cut down to CDR3 DNA, 36 bases in frame from base 1. These reads were obtained on an Illumina NovaSeq 6000. Using 5'RACE with constant-segment primers, TCRalpha and TCRbeta cDNA libraries were constructed, with sample barcodes and unique molecular identifiers added in the process. Trizol reagent was used to extract RNA from every sample. Library amplification was performed in two PCR steps, and a second sample barcode and Illumina TruSeq adapters were introduced in the second step. Sequencing of the libraries was done on an Illumina NovaSeq, producing 2 x 150 bp paired-end reads. For the original study's pipeline: With migec v1.2.7, reads were demultiplexed and then collapsed into UMI-guided consensus sequences. Using mixcr v2.1.11, the UMI consensuses were aligned to TRA and TRB V and J templates and assembled into clonotypes. A clonotype was counted as expanded or contracted only if both edgeR and NoisET called the change significant, with noise models trained on biological replicates. For edgeR calls, a false discovery rate-adjusted p below 0.01 and a log2 fold-change threshold of 1 were applied. As an exploratory analysis of dynamics, max-normalized trajectories of the 1000 most abundant clonotypes were examined with PCA combined with hierarchical clustering. The CD4 or CD8 phenotype of responding clones was assigned using the separately sequenced CD4+ and CD8+ repertoires. In-frame beta chains were kept once TCRdb had trimmed the public reads at Q25 with fastp and called clones with MiXCR. Entries that share a CDR3 protein sequence are merged under the most common genes and DNA. These V and J calls derive from TCRdb rather than the authors' analysis. For this sample there are fewer than 50,000 distinct CDR3 sequences; 7.3% appear just once. The top ten hold less than 1.5% of the sample.

The paper as a whole reports these results and caveats: Some responding clones were found in pre-infection memory, which suggests that pre-existing cross-reactive memory T cells took part in the SARS-CoV-2 response. Contracting CD4+ clones were located mainly in the CM and EM memory subsets, whereas CD8+ clones were found to be enriched in EMRA. SARS-CoV-2 specificity was not confirmed for the second-wave clones peaking on day 37. Balanced CD4/CD8 phenotypes were observed for clones contracting from day 15 to 85, whereas a bias towards CD4+ was observed for a second wave of clones expanding from day 15 to 37. The study included only a couple of mild cases, and larger cohorts that include severe cases with pre-infection samples were judged to be necessary.

PBMCs were isolated by Ficoll-Paque density gradient centrifugation. The sample holds a few counts of this clonotype. It has no known antigen specificity. Qualities for individual bases were not recorded, and no much larger clone is one base off. Here the chain combines TRBV11-2 and TRBJ2-3; too little of a D gene remains to name it. This TCR was recovered from a man aged 18 to 30 who had mild COVID-19 (a few samples of this study predate the infection). The sample titles of this study are shuffled in the database, so cell type and time point are left out; the donor was told from shared clones. The specimen was PBMCs or a T cell subset sorted from them (not recorded which). The nucleotides read TGTGCCAGCAGCTTAGCTGTCTTGACGCAGTATTTT. Translated, this gives CASSLAVLTQYF.